A selection of T cell receptor beta chains follows, all from one sample in a study of cytomegalovirus exposure and HLA in healthy donors. Profiled with immunoSEQ multiplex PCR; TCRdb holds only in-frame clones, not every one. The sample has about 130,000 clones, about 86% seen once; the top ten hold less than 5.5%. Sequencing was done on a sample of PBMCs. Receptors were obtained from a woman aged 30 to 39 in good health and CMV-seronegative. CDR3s include the opening cysteine and the closing phenylalanine or tryptophan. Each record gives: CDR3 length, J gene, V gene, CDR3 protein.

>13|TRBJ1-2|TRBV28
CASSAPPSYGYTF
>15|TRBJ2-5|TRBV28
CASSSQDRGGETQYF
>14|TRBJ1-1|TRBV7-9
CASSLGAGWAEAFF
>19|TRBJ2-7|TRBV4-3
CASSQAYGLAGARSYEQYF
>13|TRBJ1-4|TRBV7-2
CASSRTGGEKLFF
>15|TRBJ1-6|TRBV4-3
CASSQDDSYNSPLHF
>15|TRBJ1-1|TRBV7-6
CASSALGGRNTEAFF
>15|TRBJ2-5|TRBV28
CASSLGGGLVETQYF
>16|TRBJ1-1|TRBV5-6
CASRERGSGSSTEAFF
>16|TRBJ1-6|TRBV7-9
CASSYPSADPNSPLHF
>13|TRBJ1-1|TRBV25-1
CASSTGGSTEAFF
>13|TRBJ2-1|TRBV7-3
CASSPGTNNEQFF
>15|TRBJ2-4|TRBV5-1
CASSLVPGAHNIQYF
>14|TRBJ2-3|TRBV14
CASSEDLFTDTQYF
>15|TRBJ2-1|TRBV2
CASSGTSVQDDEQFF
>18|TRBJ1-3|TRBV7-2
CASSQRTILGRSGNTIYF
>13|TRBJ2-7|TRBV27
CASSFSGQPEQYF
>16|TRBJ2-2|TRBV5-4
CASSLGTSGGTGELFF
>12|TRBJ1-1|TRBV28
CASTEGAGRAFF
>11|TRBJ2-7|TRBV20-1
CSAGDRYEQYF
>18|TRBJ1-1|TRBV28
CASGNQYAVAEMNTEAFF
>15|TRBJ2-1|TRBV13
CASSPREDYYNEQFF
>17|TRBJ2-1|TRBV27
CASSLSSDRSSYNEQFF
>14|TRBJ2-5|TRBV10-1
CASPIDRGVKTQYF
>16|TRBJ2-2|TRBV9
CASSSGGQGLSGELFF
>16|TRBJ1-1|TRBV18
CASSPPGAGANTEAFF
>11|TRBJ1-2|TRBV30
CAWSVGVGYTF
>14|TRBJ1-1|TRBV19
CASSIDLDSFEAFF
>14|TRBJ1-5|TRBV5-5
CASSFRTANQPQHF
>14|TRBJ2-7|TRBV13
CASSSGQEAYEQYF
>15|TRBJ2-3|TRBV27
CASSPPWTSTDTQYF
>17|TRBJ2-1|TRBV5-4
CASSHTSGGTLPLQQFF
>12|TRBJ1-2|TRBV28
CASSTGHYGYTF
>15|TRBJ1-2|TRBV19
CASSTYVTGAYGYTF
>15|TRBJ2-1|TRBV28
CASSLGEAGYNEQFF